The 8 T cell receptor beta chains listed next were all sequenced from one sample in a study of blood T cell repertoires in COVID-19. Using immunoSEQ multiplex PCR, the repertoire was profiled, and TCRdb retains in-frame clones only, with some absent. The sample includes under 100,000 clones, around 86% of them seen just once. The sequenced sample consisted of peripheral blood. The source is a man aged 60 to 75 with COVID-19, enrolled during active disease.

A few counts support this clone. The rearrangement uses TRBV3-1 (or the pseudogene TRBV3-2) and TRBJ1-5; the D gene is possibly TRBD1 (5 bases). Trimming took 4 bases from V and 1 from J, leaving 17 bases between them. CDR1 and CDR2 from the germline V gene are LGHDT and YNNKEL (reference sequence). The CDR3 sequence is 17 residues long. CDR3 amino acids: CASSPAWGGASNQPQHF. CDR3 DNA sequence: TGTGCCAGCAGCCCGGCGTGGGGGGGTGCGAGCAATCAGCCCCAGCATTTT.

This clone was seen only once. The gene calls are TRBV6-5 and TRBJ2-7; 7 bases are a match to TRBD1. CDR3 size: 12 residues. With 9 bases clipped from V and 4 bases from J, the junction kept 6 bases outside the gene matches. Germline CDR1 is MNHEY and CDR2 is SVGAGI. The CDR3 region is CASRTGGYEQYF. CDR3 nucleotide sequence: TGTGCCAGTCGGACAGGCGGATACGAGCAGTACTTC.

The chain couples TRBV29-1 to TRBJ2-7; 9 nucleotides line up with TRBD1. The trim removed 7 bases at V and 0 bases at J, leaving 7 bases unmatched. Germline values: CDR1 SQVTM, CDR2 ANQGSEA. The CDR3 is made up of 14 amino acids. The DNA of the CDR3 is TGCAGCGCCGGACGGACAGGGGCCTCCTACGAGCAGTACTTC. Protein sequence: CSAGRTGASYEQYF.

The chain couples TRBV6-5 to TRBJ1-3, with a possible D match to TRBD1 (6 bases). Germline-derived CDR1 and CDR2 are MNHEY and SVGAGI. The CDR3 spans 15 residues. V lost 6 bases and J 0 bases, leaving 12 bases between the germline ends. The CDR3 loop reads CASRTDSRSGNTIYF. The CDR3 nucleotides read TGTGCCAGCAGGACGGACAGCCGCTCTGGAAACACCATATATTTT.

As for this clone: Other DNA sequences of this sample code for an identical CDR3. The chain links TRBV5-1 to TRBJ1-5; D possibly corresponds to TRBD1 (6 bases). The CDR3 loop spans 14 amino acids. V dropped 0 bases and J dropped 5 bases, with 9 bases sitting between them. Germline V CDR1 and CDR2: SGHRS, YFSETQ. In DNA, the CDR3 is TGCGCCAGCAGCTTGGAAGGGGGAGATCAGCCCCAGCATTTT. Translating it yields CASSLEGGDQPQHF.

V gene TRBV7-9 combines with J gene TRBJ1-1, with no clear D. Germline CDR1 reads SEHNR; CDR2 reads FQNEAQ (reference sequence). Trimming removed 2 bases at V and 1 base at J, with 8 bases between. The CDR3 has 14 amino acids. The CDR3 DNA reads TGTGCCAGCAGCTTAAATTCAGGGAACACTGAAGCTTTCTTT. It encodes CASSLNSGNTEAFF.

The CDR3 DNA reads as TGTGCCAGCAGCTCCGACAGGGTAAAGGACTACACCTTC. It codes for CASSSDRVKDYTF. The chain combines TRBV7-8 with TRBJ1-2, with 7 nucleotides matching TRBD1. V was clipped by 4 bases and J by 10 bases; unmatched bases: 9. The germline V gene has CDR1 SGHVS and CDR2 FQNEAQ. This CDR3 is 13 amino acids long.

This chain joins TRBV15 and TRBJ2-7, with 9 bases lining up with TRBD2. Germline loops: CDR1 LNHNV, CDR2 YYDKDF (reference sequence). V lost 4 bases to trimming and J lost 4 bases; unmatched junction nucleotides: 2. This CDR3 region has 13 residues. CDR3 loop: CATSKAGGYEQYF. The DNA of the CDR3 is TGTGCCACCAGCAAAGCGGGAGGTTACGAGCAGTACTTC.